A selection of T cell receptor beta chains follows, all from one sample in a study of shared clonotypes between healthy human individuals. Produced via immunoSEQ multiplex PCR; TCRdb's table is partial and in-frame only. The profile covers roughly 520,000 clones, with approximately 95% appearing a single time and about 0.06% taken by the ten largest. Sequenced input: naive CD4+ T cells sorted from blood. The receptors originated from a young woman in good health. Both conserved end residues are part of each CDR3. The order of the fields is V gene, J gene, CDR3 protein.

v_call: TRBV18
j_call: TRBJ2-7
cdr3_aa: CASSPYGTALYEQYF

v_call: TRBV6-6
j_call: TRBJ1-2
cdr3_aa: CASSSGHVPYGYTF

v_call: TRBV4-1
j_call: TRBJ1-2
cdr3_aa: CASRPIGGTGGYTF

v_call: TRBV29-1
j_call: TRBJ2-7
cdr3_aa: CSVGVYETYEQYF

v_call: TRBV28
j_call: TRBJ2-1
cdr3_aa: CASSQGYNEQFF

v_call: TRBV5-4
j_call: TRBJ2-3
cdr3_aa: CASSPPPGQGTDTQYF

v_call: TRBV4-1
j_call: TRBJ2-7
cdr3_aa: CASSQERTPTVYEQYF

v_call: TRBV10-1
j_call: TRBJ2-5
cdr3_aa: CASSEGLVETQYF

v_call: TRBV9
j_call: TRBJ2-7
cdr3_aa: CASSPRHLAAHHEQYF

v_call: TRBV28
j_call: TRBJ2-2
cdr3_aa: CASSGGRRTGELFF

v_call: TRBV4-1
j_call: TRBJ1-2
cdr3_aa: CASSQPHLRHGYTF

v_call: TRBV9
j_call: TRBJ2-7
cdr3_aa: CASSAGASGPYEQYF

v_call: TRBV18
j_call: TRBJ2-1
cdr3_aa: CASSPPYNEQFF

v_call: TRBV27
j_call: TRBJ2-1
cdr3_aa: CASSLDRAIYNEQFF

v_call: TRBV7-9
j_call: TRBJ1-5
cdr3_aa: CASSSTGPQPQHF

v_call: TRBV11-2
j_call: TRBJ1-1
cdr3_aa: CASSLGTGEAFF

v_call: TRBV6-1
j_call: TRBJ2-5
cdr3_aa: CASSEARRLGETQYF

v_call: TRBV5-1
j_call: TRBJ1-5
cdr3_aa: CASSLAGRTDQPQHF

v_call: TRBV27
j_call: TRBJ2-2
cdr3_aa: CASSSGARTGELFF

v_call: TRBV10-2
j_call: TRBJ2-7
cdr3_aa: CASSVGRVYEQYF

v_call: TRBV28
j_call: TRBJ2-7
cdr3_aa: CASSTASGRTYEQYF